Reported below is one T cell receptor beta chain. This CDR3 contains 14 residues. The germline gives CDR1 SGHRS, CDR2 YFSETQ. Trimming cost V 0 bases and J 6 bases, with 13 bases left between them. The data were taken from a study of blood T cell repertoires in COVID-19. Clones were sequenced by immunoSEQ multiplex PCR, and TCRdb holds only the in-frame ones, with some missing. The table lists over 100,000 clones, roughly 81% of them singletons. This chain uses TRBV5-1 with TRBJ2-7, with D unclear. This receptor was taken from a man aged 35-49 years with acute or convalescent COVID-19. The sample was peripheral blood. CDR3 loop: CASSLVVESGEQYF. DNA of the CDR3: TGCGCCAGCAGCTTGGTCGTGGAGTCGGGCGAGCAGTACTTC.